This T cell receptor beta chain stems from a study of blood T cells in healthy people across ages. Study-level results: The recorded TCR beta diversity per million T cells decreased in a roughly linear manner with age. Unsorted PBMCs blocked a conclusive comparison of naive and antigen-experienced cells. Diversity estimates drawn from one million T cells were deemed underestimates.

PCR was performed a second time for about 6 to 11 cycles using a sample-barcoded 5' primer and a J-beta primer mix. TCRdb fed the 5' RACE reads into MiXCR, producing one record per CDR3 protein. The sample lists hundreds of thousands of distinct CDR3 sequences, around two fifths occurring once. V trimming: 2 bases; J trimming: 4 bases; junction bases outside the gene matches: 7. CDR1 SGDLS and CDR2 YYNGEE come from the germline V gene. This CDR3 contains 16 residues. Note on this clonotype: The target antigen is unknown.

Each donor had approximately 10 milliliters of peripheral blood drawn. Sequencing input: blood. This chain connects TRBV9 to TRBJ2-3; TRBD1 agrees at 10 bases. The clonotype comes from a man older than 75 in good health. The DNA of the CDR3 is TGTGCCAGCAGCGTCTCTGACAGGGGGCGCGCAGATACGCAGTATTTT. Its translation is CASSVSDRGRADTQYF.